This note documents a single T cell receptor beta chain sequence. Its specificity is not known. The data originate from a study of shared clonotypes between healthy human individuals. Overall study: CD4 naive and CD4 memory each took three plates per donor, while CD8 naive took two and CD8 memory one.

Study outcomes and limitations: The represented genetic and exposure-history diversity was limited by the small number of donors.

The table came from immunoSEQ multiplex PCR; TCRdb's copy has only in-frame clones and leaves some out. In the table there are 2 million to 2.5 million clones, 93% of which are singletons. Nashville, Tennessee was home to all donors, who were Caucasian adults. The germline gives CDR1 MNHNY, CDR2 SVGAGI (reference sequence). J gave up 7 bases and V 6 bases, and 5 bases lay outside the gene matches. This CDR3 region has 14 residues. Sequencing input: naive CD4+ T cells from PBMCs. Subset meaning: CD45RA+ positively selected. The clonotype originates from a man aged 18 to 35 in good health. Some clones in this sample may be carry-over from other donors' samples. The chain recombines TRBV6-6 with TRBJ1-6; TRBD1 aligns across 8 bases. CDR3 sequence reads: CASRDRGWNSPLHF. The CDR3 DNA is TGTGCCAGCAGAGACAGGGGTTGGAATTCACCCCTCCACTTT.